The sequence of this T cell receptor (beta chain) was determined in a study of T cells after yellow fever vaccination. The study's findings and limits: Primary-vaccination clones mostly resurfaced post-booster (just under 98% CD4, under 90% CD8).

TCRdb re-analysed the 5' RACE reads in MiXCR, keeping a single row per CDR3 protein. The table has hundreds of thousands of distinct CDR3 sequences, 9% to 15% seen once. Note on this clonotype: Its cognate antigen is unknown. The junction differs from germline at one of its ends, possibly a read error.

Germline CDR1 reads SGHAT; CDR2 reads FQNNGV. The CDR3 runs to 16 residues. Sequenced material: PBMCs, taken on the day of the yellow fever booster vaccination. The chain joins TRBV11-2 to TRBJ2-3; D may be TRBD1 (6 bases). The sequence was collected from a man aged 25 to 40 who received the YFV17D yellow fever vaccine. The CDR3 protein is CASTLSSTGPTDTQYF. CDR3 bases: TGTGCCAGCACCTTAAGTTCGACAGGCCCCACAGATACGCAGTATTTT.